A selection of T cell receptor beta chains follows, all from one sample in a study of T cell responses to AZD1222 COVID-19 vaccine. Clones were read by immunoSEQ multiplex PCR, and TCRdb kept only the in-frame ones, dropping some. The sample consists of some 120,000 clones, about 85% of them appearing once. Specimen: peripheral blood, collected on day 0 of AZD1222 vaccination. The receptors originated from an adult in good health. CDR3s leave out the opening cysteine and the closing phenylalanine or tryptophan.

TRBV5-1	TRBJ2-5	ASSRTGEETQY
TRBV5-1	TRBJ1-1	ASSLGARFNTEAF
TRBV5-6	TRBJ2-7	ATKPRTGLYEQY
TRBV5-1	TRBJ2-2	ASSLQPANTGELF
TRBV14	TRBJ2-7	ASSQAEYSYEQY
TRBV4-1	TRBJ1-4	ASSQEMTASTEANEKLF
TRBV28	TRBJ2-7	ASSLKSGRGYEQY
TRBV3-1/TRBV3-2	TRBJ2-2	ASSSGTSGGAMYTGELF
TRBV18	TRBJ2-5	ASSPPSQGMETQY
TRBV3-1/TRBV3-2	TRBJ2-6	ASSQNSFSGANVLT
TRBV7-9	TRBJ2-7	ASSGIAGGLQDSYEQY
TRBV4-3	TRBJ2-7	ASSQEAIPYEQY
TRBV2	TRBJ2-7	ASRDRATYEQY
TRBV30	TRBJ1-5	AWRGAFNQPQH
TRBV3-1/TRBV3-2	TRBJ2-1	ASSLEGANNEQF
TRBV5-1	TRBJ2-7	ASSAGTGPYEQY
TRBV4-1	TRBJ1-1	ASSQVFRRGGVNTEAF
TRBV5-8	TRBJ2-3	ASSLRGGITDTQY
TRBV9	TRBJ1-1	ASSEGGTTMNTEAF
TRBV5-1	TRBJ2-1	ASSLFSENEQF
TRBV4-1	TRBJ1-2	ASSQELELGVGYGYT
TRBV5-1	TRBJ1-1	ASSLEGQLTEAF
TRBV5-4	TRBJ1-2	ASSLSSGGGRGYT
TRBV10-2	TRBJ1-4	AAKGQGNEKLF
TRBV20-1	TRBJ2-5	SAWRIETQY
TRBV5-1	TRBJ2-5	ASSPGTEETQY
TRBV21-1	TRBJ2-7	ASSKRGGADTYEQY
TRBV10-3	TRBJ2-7	AITPRTGGFYEQY
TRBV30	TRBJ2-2	AWSASRTSATGELF
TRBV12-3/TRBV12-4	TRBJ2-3	ASSPLYTQY
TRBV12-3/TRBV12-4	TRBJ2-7	ASSLETAYEQY
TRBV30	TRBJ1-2	AWSVDGYT
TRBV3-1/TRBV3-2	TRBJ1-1	ASSRPGTGSNTEAF
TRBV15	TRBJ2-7	ATSRDLRDEQY
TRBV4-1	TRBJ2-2	ASSQGRALTGELF
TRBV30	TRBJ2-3	AWSRVSTGSTDTQY
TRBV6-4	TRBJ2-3	ASSEAGGPTDTQY
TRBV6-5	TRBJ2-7	ASSPPGTNEQY
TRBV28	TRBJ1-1	ASTPGGRYNTEAF
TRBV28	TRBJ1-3	ATLTSASGNTIY
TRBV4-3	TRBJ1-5	ASSQDYGDQPQH